Each of the 23 T cell receptor beta chains below was sequenced from the same sample in a study of radiotherapy plus CTLA-4 blockade in lung cancer. Assay used: immunoSEQ multiplex PCR; TCRdb lists only in-frame clones, some missing. The sample shows tens of thousands of clones, about four fifths of them seen only once. The sample in question was peripheral blood, obtained from a patient treated with radiotherapy plus ipilimumab. These receptors were collected from a human donor with non-small cell lung cancer that progressed on radiotherapy plus ipilimumab.

This clone was seen a few times. This CDR3 reads CASSRDSGRYGEQFF. CDR3 bases: TGTGCCAGCAGTCGAGATAGCGGGAGATACGGAGAGCAGTTCTTC. V is TRBV14 and J is TRBJ2-1, with TRBD2 matching 9 bases. V lost 6 bases and J lost 10; bases outside the gene matches: 13. The CDR3 runs 15 residues. CDR1 SGHDN and CDR2 FVKESK come from the germline V gene.

This clone came up once. The rearrangement joins TRBV9 to TRBJ2-4; D could derive from TRBD1 or TRBD2 (6 bases each). Germline loops: CDR1 SGDLS, CDR2 YYNGEE. CDR3 length equals 14 residues. V was pared by 7 bases and J by 7 bases, with 18 bases between. The CDR3 sequence: CASSKGGLKNIQYF. CDR3 DNA: TGTGCCAGCTCCAAGGGGGGTCTTAAGAACATTCAGTACTTC.

The genes are TRBV10-3 and TRBJ1-4, with D unresolved. CDR1 is ENHRY and CDR2 is SYGVKD in the germline V gene. The CDR3 covers 15 residues. V was trimmed by 0 bases and J by 4 bases, leaving 9 bases between them. The chain's CDR3 is CAISESSEYNEKLFF. The CDR3 region has the DNA TGTGCCATCAGTGAGTCGTCAGAATATAATGAAAAACTGTTTTTT.

The chain carries TRBV28 and TRBJ1-5, with 10 bases fitting TRBD1. The germline gives CDR1 MDHEN, CDR2 SYDVKM. This CDR3 contains 15 residues. With 2 bases clipped from V and 7 bases from J, the junction kept 5 bases outside the gene matches. CDR3 sequence (DNA): TGTGCCAGCAGTTTAGCGACAGGGGGCGGGCAGCCCCAGCATTTT. This gives the protein CASSLATGGGQPQHF.

The genes are TRBV10-3 and TRBJ1-6; unclear D gene. The V and J ends lost 3 bases and 6 bases respectively, with 12 bases between them. CDR1 ENHRY and CDR2 SYGVKD come from the germline V gene. This CDR3 is 15 amino acids long. This CDR3 is CAISDRGTGNSPLHF. The CDR3 DNA reads as TGTGCCATCAGTGATCGGGGAACTGGTAATTCACCCCTCCACTTT.

The chain uses TRBV28 and TRBJ2-7; D may be TRBD1 or TRBD2 (5 bases each). CDR3 length: 14 residues. Germline assignment: CDR1 MDHEN and CDR2 SYDVKM. V lost 5 bases and J 0 bases, leaving 11 bases between the germline ends. This chain's CDR3 is CASSPWDDSYEQYF. The CDR3 nucleotides read TGTGCCAGCAGTCCTTGGGACGACTCCTACGAGCAGTACTTC.

The chain recombines TRBV11-3 with TRBJ2-3; D might be TRBD1 or TRBD2, each matching 6 bases. CDR1 is SGHNT and CDR2 is YENEEA in the germline V gene. The CDR3 loop spans 14 amino acids. V lost 5 bases to trimming and J lost 1 base, with 10 bases between them. In DNA, the CDR3 is TGTGCCAGCAGCCCCGGGGGCGGCACAGATACGCAGTATTTT. This translates into CASSPGGGTDTQYF.

The chain is built from TRBV5-1 and TRBJ2-7, with 15 bases identical to TRBD2. This CDR3 region has 17 residues. The junction had 7 bases not matched to a gene; V was cut back by 4 bases and J by 2 bases. The germline gives CDR1 SGHRS, CDR2 YFSETQ. The CDR3 sequence: CASSGTGTSGGPYEQYF. The CDR3 coding sequence is TGCGCCAGCAGCGGTACCGGGACTAGCGGGGGGCCCTACGAGCAGTACTTC.

This clone was seen a few times. V usage is TRBV18 and J usage is TRBJ2-2; 7 bases are shared with TRBD1. V shed 3 bases, J shed 4 bases, and the junction held 5 bases outside the gene matches. Germline lookup yields CDR1 KGHSH and CDR2 LQKENI. The CDR3 extends over 15 amino acids. The DNA of the CDR3 is TGTGCCAGCTCACCTCAACAGGGGAGCACCGGGGAGCTGTTTTTT. This encodes CASSPQQGSTGELFF.

This rearrangement joins TRBV7-2 to TRBJ1-2, with D unclear. Germline lookup yields CDR1 SGHTA and CDR2 FQGNSA. This CDR3 region has 17 residues. Deletions cut 1 base from V and 0 bases from J, with 15 bases between. This CDR3 reads CASSLVTRLYTNYGYTF. The CDR3 nucleotides are TGTGCCAGCAGCTTAGTAACCCGACTATACACTAACTATGGCTACACCTTC.

The rearrangement links TRBV4-2 to TRBJ2-1, with D unclear. The CDR3 totals 14 residues. V was trimmed by 1 base and J by 8 bases, leaving 12 bases between them. Germline V lookup: CDR1 LGHNA, CDR2 YNFKEQ. The CDR3 region has the DNA TGTGCCAGCAGCCAAGTCGGACCCAGTCATGAGCAGTTCTTC. As protein: CASSQVGPSHEQFF.

This clone was recorded a few times. The V gene is TRBV18, the J gene TRBJ2-7; no clear D gene. Germline CDR1 and CDR2: KGHSH and LQKENI. Trimming pared 4 bases from V and 3 bases from J, leaving 13 bases between. CDR3 length: 14 residues. CDR3 sequence (DNA): TGTGCCAGCTCACGATCTTCGGGCGGCTACGAGCAGTACTTC. Translating it yields CASSRSSGGYEQYF.

Comments on this clone: The same CDR3 can be traced to other DNA sequences in this sample. V is TRBV7-2 and J is TRBJ2-2; D not resolved. Germline V gives CDR1 SGHTA, CDR2 FQGNSA. Trimming removed 3 bases at V and 4 bases at J, with 3 bases between. This CDR3 comprises 12 residues. The CDR3 bases are TGTGCCAGCAGCTTGGGCACCGGGGAGCTGTTTTTT. Translated, it gives CASSLGTGELFF.

DNA for the CDR3: TGTGCCAGCAGCCGACAGGGCTCTTCAGAGACCCAGTACTTC. It yields the protein CASSRQGSSETQYF. The chain has TRBV7-2 and TRBJ2-5, with 7 bases that match TRBD1. Trimming took 5 bases from V and 4 from J; bases not matched to a gene: 7. Germline V lookup: CDR1 SGHTA, CDR2 FQGNSA. This CDR3 contains 14 residues. The full variable domain, completed using reference TRBV7-2 and TRBJ2-5, is GAGVSQSPSNKVTEKGKDVELRCDPISGHTALYWYRQSLGQGLEFLIYFQGNSAPDKSGLPSDRFSAERTGGSVSTLTIQRTQQEDSAVYLCASSRQGSSETQYFGPGTRLLVL.

The chain couples TRBV2 to TRBJ2-7; no definite D call. The CDR3 totals 11 residues. V lost 6 bases and J 4 bases, leaving 7 bases between the germline ends. Germline lookup yields CDR1 SNHLY and CDR2 FYNNEI. CDR3 in DNA: TGTGCCAGCAGCATGGATTACGAGCAGTACTTC. Its protein is CASSMDYEQYF. Full variable domain (missing parts from reference TRBV2 and TRBJ2-7): EPEVTQTPSHQVTQMGQEVILRCVPISNHLYFYWYRQILGQKVEFLVSFYNNEISEKSEIFDDQFSVERPDGSNFTLKIRSTKLEDSAMYFCASSMDYEQYFGPGTRLTVT.

The chain uses TRBV4-1 and TRBJ1-5; no reliable D call. Germline assignment: CDR1 MGHRA and CDR2 YSYEKL. The CDR3 sequence is 15 residues long. Between the trimmed V and J ends, which lost 0 bases and 5 bases, there was a span of 11 bases. CDR3 protein: CASSQEALPHQPQHF. CDR3 sequence (DNA): TGCGCCAGCAGCCAAGAGGCGCTACCCCATCAGCCCCAGCATTTT.

The chain combines TRBV4-2 with TRBJ2-3, with D perhaps matching TRBD2 (5 bases). CDR1 is LGHNA and CDR2 is YNFKEQ in the germline V gene. CDR3 length equals 16 residues. V shed 0 bases and J shed 5 bases, with 15 bases lying between them. CDR3 sequence: CASSQEVMAGGDTQYF. The DNA for the CDR3 is TGTGCCAGCAGCCAAGAGGTCATGGCGGGTGGAGATACGCAGTATTTT.

This clone showed up just a few times. The DNA for the CDR3 is TGTGCCATCAGTGAGGCCCAGGGGCCAAGCTACGAGCAGTACTTC. It codes for CAISEAQGPSYEQYF. This chain joins TRBV10-3 and TRBJ2-7; possible D gene TRBD1, 6 bases. Trimming took off 2 bases at V and 3 bases at J, with 14 bases between the two ends. CDR1 and CDR2 (germline): ENHRY, SYGVKD. CDR3 length: 15 amino acids.

The chain links TRBV4-1 to TRBJ2-7, with D possibly TRBD1 on 6 matching bases. In germline, CDR1 is MGHRA, CDR2 YSYEKL. V was cut by 0 bases and J by 1 base, with 19 bases left in between. The CDR3 is 18 residues long. CDR3 bases: TGCGCCAGCAGCCAAGATCAGGCTAGGCGAACAGGGTCCTACGAGCAGTACTTC. It specifies CASSQDQARRTGSYEQYF.

The rearrangement joins TRBV2 to TRBJ1-6, with unresolved D. Per germline, CDR1 SNHLY and CDR2 FYNNEI. V was clipped by 8 bases and J by 7 bases, with 15 bases between them. This CDR3 comprises 14 residues. DNA for the CDR3: TGTGCCAGCCGCGGGTCGATACTCAATTCACCCCTCCACTTT. Its translation: CASRGSILNSPLHF.

The J gene is TRBJ2-2, the V gene TRBV9, with TRBD1 matching over 7 bases. CDR1 and CDR2 (germline): SGDLS, YYNGEE. The CDR3 is made up of 15 amino acids. V lost 4 bases and J lost 1; bases outside the gene matches: 4. This CDR3 reads CASSIQGLNTGELFF. DNA for the CDR3: TGTGCCAGCAGCATACAGGGGCTGAACACCGGGGAGCTGTTTTTT. Supplemented by reference TRBV9 and TRBJ2-2, the full variable domain reads DSGVTQTPKHLITATGQRVTLRCSPRSGDLSVYWYQQSLDQGLQFLIQYYNGEERAKGNILERFSAQQFPDLHSELNLSSLELGDSALYFCASSIQGLNTGELFFGEGSRLTVL.

The genes are TRBV7-2 and TRBJ1-3; D unresolved. Per the germline V gene, CDR1 is SGHTA and CDR2 is FQGNSA. This CDR3 comprises 14 residues. The ends were cut back, 5 bases at V and 0 bases at J, with 8 bases in the middle. Written as DNA, the CDR3 is TGTGCCAGCAGCCGTCTGGGCTCTGGAAACACCATATATTTT. It encodes CASSRLGSGNTIYF.

The genes are TRBV5-1 and TRBJ2-3, with TRBD2 matching over 8 bases. The germline V gene encodes CDR1 SGHRS and CDR2 YFSETQ. V dropped 4 bases and J dropped 1; count of bases not matched to a gene: 11. There are 17 residues in the CDR3. CDR3 loop: CASSPDVAGGRTDTQYF. In DNA, the CDR3 is TGCGCCAGCAGCCCGGATGTCGCGGGGGGCCGCACAGATACGCAGTATTTT.